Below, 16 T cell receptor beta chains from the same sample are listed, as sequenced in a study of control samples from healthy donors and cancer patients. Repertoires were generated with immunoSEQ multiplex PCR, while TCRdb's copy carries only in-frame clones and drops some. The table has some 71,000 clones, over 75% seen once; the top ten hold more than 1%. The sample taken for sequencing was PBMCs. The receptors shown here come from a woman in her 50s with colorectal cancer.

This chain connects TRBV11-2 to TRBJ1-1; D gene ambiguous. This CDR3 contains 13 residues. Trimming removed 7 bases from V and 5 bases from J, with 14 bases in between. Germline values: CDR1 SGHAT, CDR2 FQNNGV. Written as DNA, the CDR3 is TGTGCCAGCATCCCTACCCGACTGACTGAAGCTTTCTTT. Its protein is CASIPTRLTEAFF.

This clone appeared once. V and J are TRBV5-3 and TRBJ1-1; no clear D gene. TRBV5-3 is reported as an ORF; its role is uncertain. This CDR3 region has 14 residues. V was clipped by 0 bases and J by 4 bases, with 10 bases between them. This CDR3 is CARSLDGESTEAFF. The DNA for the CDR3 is TGTGCCAGAAGCTTGGACGGGGAAAGCACTGAAGCTTTCTTT.

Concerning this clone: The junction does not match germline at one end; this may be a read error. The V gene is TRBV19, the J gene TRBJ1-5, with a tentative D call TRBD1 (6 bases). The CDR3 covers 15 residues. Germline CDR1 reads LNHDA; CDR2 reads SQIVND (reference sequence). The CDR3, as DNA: TGTGCCAGTACCGCCGGACAGCTTAGCGATCAGCCCCAGCATTTT. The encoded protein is CASTAGQLSDQPQHF.

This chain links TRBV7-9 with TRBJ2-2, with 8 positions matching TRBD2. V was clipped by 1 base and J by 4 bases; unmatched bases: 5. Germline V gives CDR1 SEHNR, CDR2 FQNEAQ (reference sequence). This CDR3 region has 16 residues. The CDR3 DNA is TGTGCCAGCAGCTTAGGAGCGGGGGCACCCACCGGGGAGCTGTTTTTT. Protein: CASSLGAGAPTGELFF.

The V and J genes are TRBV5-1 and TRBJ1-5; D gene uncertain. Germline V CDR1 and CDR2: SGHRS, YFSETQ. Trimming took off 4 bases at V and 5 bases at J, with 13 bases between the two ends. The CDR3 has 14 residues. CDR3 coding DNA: TGCGCCAGCAGCCCAGACGCGCCCGATCAGCCCCAGCATTTT. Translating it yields CASSPDAPDQPQHF.

The CDR3 nucleotides are TGCAGTGCTAGGACGGGGGCGGAGCTGTTTTTT. It translates to CSARTGAELFF. This chain uses TRBV20-1 with TRBJ2-2, with D perhaps TRBD1 or TRBD2 (6 bases each). Looked up from germline, CDR1 is DFQATT and CDR2 is SNEGSKA (reference sequence). With 3 bases removed from V and 10 bases from J, the gap between germline ends came to 9 bases. The CDR3 is 11 residues long.

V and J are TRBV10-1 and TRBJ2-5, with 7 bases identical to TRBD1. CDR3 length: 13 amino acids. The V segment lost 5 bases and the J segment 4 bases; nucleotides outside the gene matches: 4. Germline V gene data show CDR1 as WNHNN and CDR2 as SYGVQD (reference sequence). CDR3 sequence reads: CASSRRQGETQYF. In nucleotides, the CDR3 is TGCGCCAGCAGTAGGCGACAGGGAGAGACCCAGTACTTC.

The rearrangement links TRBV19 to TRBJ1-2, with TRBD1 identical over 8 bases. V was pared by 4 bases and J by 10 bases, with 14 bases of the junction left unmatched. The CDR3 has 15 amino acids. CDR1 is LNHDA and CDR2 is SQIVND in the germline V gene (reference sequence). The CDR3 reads CASSRGQGRKEDYTF. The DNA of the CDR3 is TGTGCCAGTAGTAGAGGACAGGGACGAAAAGAGGACTACACCTTC.

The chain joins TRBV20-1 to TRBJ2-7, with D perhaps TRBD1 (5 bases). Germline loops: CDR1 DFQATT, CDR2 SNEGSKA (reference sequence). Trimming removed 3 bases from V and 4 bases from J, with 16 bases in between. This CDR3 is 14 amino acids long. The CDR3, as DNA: TGCAGTGCTAGTCAGGCAGGGTCCCGTTACGAGCAGTACTTC. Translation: CSASQAGSRYEQYF.

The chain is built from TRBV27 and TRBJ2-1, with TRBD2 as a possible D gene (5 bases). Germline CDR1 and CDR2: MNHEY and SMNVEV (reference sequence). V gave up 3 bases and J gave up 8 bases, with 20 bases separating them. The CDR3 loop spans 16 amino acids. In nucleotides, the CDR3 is TGTGCCAGCAGTTTTTTCGGAGGTGAGCCGGGTTATGAGCAGTTCTTC. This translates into CASSFFGGEPGYEQFF.

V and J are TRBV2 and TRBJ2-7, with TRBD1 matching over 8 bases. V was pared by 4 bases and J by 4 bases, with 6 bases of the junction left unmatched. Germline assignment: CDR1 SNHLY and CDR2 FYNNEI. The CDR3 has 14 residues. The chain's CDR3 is CASSVLQGGYEQYF. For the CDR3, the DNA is TGTGCCAGCAGTGTACTACAGGGGGGTTACGAGCAGTACTTC.

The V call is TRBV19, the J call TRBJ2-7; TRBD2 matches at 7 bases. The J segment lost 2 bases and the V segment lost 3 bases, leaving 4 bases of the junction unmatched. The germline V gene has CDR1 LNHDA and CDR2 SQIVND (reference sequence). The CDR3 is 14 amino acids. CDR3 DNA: TGTGCCAGTAGTATTGCCAGCGGGACCTACGAGCAGTACTTC. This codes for CASSIASGTYEQYF.

In nucleotides, the CDR3 is TGTGCCAGCAGCAACCCGAACAGGGTGGCTGGGGCCAACGTCCTGACTTTC. Its translation: CASSNPNRVAGANVLTF. The chain joins TRBV11-2 to TRBJ2-6; possible D gene TRBD1, 6 bases. V was pared by 5 bases and J by 2 bases, with 16 bases between. This CDR3 has 17 amino acids. In germline, CDR1 is SGHAT, CDR2 FQNNGV.

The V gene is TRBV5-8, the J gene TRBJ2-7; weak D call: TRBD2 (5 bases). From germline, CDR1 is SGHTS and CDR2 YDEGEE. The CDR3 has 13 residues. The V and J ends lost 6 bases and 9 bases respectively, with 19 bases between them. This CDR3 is CASIRPPKSGQYF. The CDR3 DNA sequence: TGTGCCAGCATCCGACCCCCGAAGAGCGGGCAGTACTTC.

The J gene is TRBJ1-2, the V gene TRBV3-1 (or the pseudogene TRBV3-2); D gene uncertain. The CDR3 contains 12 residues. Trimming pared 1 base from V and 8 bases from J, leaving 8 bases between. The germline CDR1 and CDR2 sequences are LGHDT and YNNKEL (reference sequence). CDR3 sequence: CASSQGPRGYTF. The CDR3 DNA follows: TGTGCCAGCAGCCAAGGACCTCGGGGCTACACCTTC.

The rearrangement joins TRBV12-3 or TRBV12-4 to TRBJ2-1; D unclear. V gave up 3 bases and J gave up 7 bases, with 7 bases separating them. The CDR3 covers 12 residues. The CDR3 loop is CASSFFGNEQFF. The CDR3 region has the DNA TGTGCCAGCAGTTTTTTTGGGAATGAGCAGTTCTTC.